The present T cell receptor beta chain was sequenced within a study of control samples from healthy donors and cancer patients. Data came from immunoSEQ multiplex PCR; TCRdb stores just in-frame clones and leaves some out. The sample contains around 230,000 clones, roughly 94% of which appear only once. The CDR3 is 15 amino acids. The germline V gene encodes CDR1 SNHLY and CDR2 FYNNEI. V lost 7 bases and J lost 0, with 13 bases in between. The V call is TRBV2, the J call TRBJ1-5; D may be TRBD1 (5 bases). The receptor's source is a man in his fifties in good health. Sequencing was performed on blood. The chain's CDR3 is CASTTTEYSNQPQHF. In nucleotides, the CDR3 is TGTGCCAGCACCACGACAGAATATAGCAATCAGCCCCAGCATTTT.